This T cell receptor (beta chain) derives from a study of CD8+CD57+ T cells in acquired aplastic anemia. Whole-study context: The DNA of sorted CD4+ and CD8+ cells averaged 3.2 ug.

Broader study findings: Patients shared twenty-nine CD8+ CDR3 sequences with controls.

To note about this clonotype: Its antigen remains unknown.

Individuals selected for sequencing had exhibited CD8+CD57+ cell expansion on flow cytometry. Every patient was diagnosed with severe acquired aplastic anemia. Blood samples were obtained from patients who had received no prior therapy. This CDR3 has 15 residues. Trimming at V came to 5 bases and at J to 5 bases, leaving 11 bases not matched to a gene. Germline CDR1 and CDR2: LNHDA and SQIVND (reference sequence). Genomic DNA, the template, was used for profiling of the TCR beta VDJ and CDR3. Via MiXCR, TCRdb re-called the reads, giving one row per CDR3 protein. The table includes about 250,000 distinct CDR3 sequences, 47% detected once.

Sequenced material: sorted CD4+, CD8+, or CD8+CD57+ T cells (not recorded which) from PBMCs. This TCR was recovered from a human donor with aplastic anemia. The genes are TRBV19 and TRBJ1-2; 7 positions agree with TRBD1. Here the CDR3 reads CASSGPGQRGYGYTF. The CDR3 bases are TGTGCCAGTAGTGGGCCGGGACAGAGGGGGTATGGCTACACCTTC. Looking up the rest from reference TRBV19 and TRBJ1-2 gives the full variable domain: DGGITQSPKYLFRKEGQNVTLSCEQNLNHDAMYWYRQDPGQGLRLIYYSQIVNDFQKGDIAEGYSVSREKKESFPLTVTSAQKNPTAFYLCASSGPGQRGYGYTFGSGTRLTVV.